The entry below gives a single T cell receptor (beta chain) sequence along with its context. Unique molecular identifiers tagged the TCRbeta library. MiXCR, applied by TCRdb to the PCR reads, yields one record per CDR3 protein. The table shows some 260,000 distinct CDR3 sequences, with 20% to 30% occurring only once. The sample belongs to a study of T-cell reconstitution after alpha-beta-depleted transplantation in children. The sequence derives from a female patient between 2 and 15 years old who had a stem cell transplant for congenital amegakaryocytic thrombocytopenia, so the T cells may come from the graft donor. The starting material was PBMCs, mostly from graft donor cells, obtained 360 days after TCRalphabeta/CD19-depleted stem cell transplant.

In DNA, the CDR3 is TGCAGTGCTGGGATCTTCGCGGGGGGGGCCGAGGTTTCGCAGTATTTT. Translating gives CSAGIFAGGAEVSQYF. The chain couples TRBV20-1 to TRBJ2-3, with 9 bases matching TRBD2. Germline CDR1 reads DFQATT; CDR2 reads SNEGSKA (reference sequence). The ends lost 5 bases at V and 10 bases at J; junction bases unmatched: 19. This CDR3 has 16 residues.